The clone carrying this T cell receptor (beta chain) was picked up a small number of times. Its antigen is currently unknown. The entry originates in a study of response to subunit inactivated influenza vaccine. The study's findings and limits: Authors suggested each seasonal flu vaccination may recruit only limited numbers of new T cells.

V lost 5 bases to trimming and J lost 9 bases, with 5 bases between them. Germline loops: CDR1 MDHEN, CDR2 SYDVKM. The CDR3 runs to 10 residues. One entry per CDR3 protein results from TCRdb running MiXCR on the RT-PCR reads. The table has about 580,000 distinct CDR3 sequences, about 15% seen once. The chain employs TRBV28 and TRBJ2-1, with D hard to call. Specimen: PBMCs from blood, collected about 13 days after vaccination. This TCR came from a man aged 45-65 years who received an inactivated influenza vaccine. CDR3 in DNA: TGTGCCAGCAGTCGCGGTGAGCAGTTCTTC. This translates into CASSRGEQFF. Supplemented by reference TRBV28 and TRBJ2-1, the full variable domain reads DVKVTQSSRYLVKRTGEKVFLECVQDMDHENMFWYRQDPGLGLRLIYFSYDVKMKEKGDIPEGYSVSREKKERFSLILESASTNQTSMYLCASSRGEQFFGPGTRLTVL.